Following are 11 T cell receptor beta chains from one sample sequenced in a study of Ad26.COV2.S vaccination and SARS-CoV-2 variants. Repertoires were generated with immunoSEQ multiplex PCR, while TCRdb's copy carries only in-frame clones and drops some. The sample carries approximately 410,000 clones, about 92% recorded once. The treatment is: approximately 18 received Ad26.COV2.S at low or high dose, single or two shots; a few received placebo; per-sample allocation not given. On day 63 after the first injection, vaccine and placebo recipients gave samples. This sample comprised peripheral blood, obtained in a trial of Ad26.COV2.S vaccine versus placebo. These receptors all come from a person between 18 and 65 years old who received the Ad26.COV2.S COVID-19 vaccine or a placebo.

The chain carries TRBV11-2 and TRBJ1-1; 7 nucleotides match TRBD1. CDR3 length equals 16 residues. V dropped 0 bases and J dropped 2; count of bases not matched to a gene: 6. From germline, CDR1 is SGHAT and CDR2 FQNNGV. CDR3 sequence reads: CASSLDLGQLNTEAFF. The CDR3 nucleotides are TGTGCCAGCAGCTTAGACCTGGGACAGCTTAACACTGAAGCTTTCTTT.

The chain carries TRBV6-2 or TRBV6-3 and TRBJ2-4, with 11 bases fitting TRBD1. The CDR3 is 19 residues long. V lost 2 bases, J lost 0 bases, and 9 bases stayed unmatched. Germline CDR1 and CDR2: MNHEY and SVGEGT. The CDR3 region has the DNA TGTGCCAGCAGTTACGTAAGGACAGGGGGCAGTCTAGCCAAAAACATTCAGTACTTC. Translation gives CASSYVRTGGSLAKNIQYF.

V gene TRBV5-6 combines with J gene TRBJ1-2; D is possibly TRBD1 (6 bases). The V end was cut by 2 bases, the J end by 8 bases, with 25 bases between. The germline V gene has CDR1 SGHDT and CDR2 YYEEEE. The CDR3 runs to 17 residues. As DNA, the CDR3 is TGTGCCAGCAGCTTACTTGGGGGAAATCACAGGGTTGAGGGCTACACCTTC. It specifies CASSLLGGNHRVEGYTF.

CDR3 amino acids: CASSLLNEGTEAFF. DNA of the CDR3: TGTGCCAGCAGCTTACTGAATGAGGGAACTGAAGCTTTCTTT. The rearrangement joins TRBV7-2 to TRBJ1-1; D not certain. The CDR3 sequence is 14 residues long. CDR1 and CDR2 from the germline V gene are SGHTA and FQGNSA. Trimming cost V 2 bases and J 5 bases, with 12 bases left between them.

This chain uses TRBV4-3 with TRBJ1-6, with D perhaps TRBD1 (5 bases). V lost 1 base, J lost 5 bases, and 15 bases lay in between. The CDR3 has 17 amino acids. Per the germline V gene, CDR1 is LGHNA and CDR2 is YSLEER. In DNA, the CDR3 is TGCGCCAGCAGCCAAGCGATGGGGACGACAAATAATTCACCCCTCCACTTT. Protein product: CASSQAMGTTNNSPLHF.

This sequence joins TRBV5-4 and TRBJ2-2; D not certain. Germline CDR1 reads SGHNT; CDR2 reads YYREEE (reference sequence). This CDR3 comprises 13 residues. V dropped 5 bases and J dropped 0 bases, with 5 bases sitting between them. CDR3 DNA sequence: TGTGCCAGCAGTACAACGAACACCGGGGAGCTGTTTTTT. This encodes CASSTTNTGELFF.

This rearrangement joins TRBV6-5 to TRBJ1-2; TRBD1 matches at 7 bases. This CDR3 region has 15 residues. CDR1 MNHEY and CDR2 SVGAGI come from the germline V gene. Trimming removed 2 bases from V and 8 bases from J; junction bases left unmatched: 11. CDR3 DNA: TGTGCCAGCAGTTACATGGGGACAGCGATGGGAGGCTACACCTTC. It yields the protein CASSYMGTAMGGYTF.

The chain joins TRBV18 to TRBJ2-5; TRBD2 agrees at 11 bases. Germline V gene lookup returns CDR1 KGHSH and CDR2 LQKENI. CDR3 size: 17 residues. V lost 5 bases, J lost 4 bases, and 12 bases stayed unmatched. CDR3 sequence (DNA): TGTGCCAGCTCATCGGGACTAGCGGAAGAAATTGGAGAGACCCAGTACTTC. Amino acid sequence: CASSSGLAEEIGETQYF.

The J gene is TRBJ2-5, the V gene TRBV7-8, with 8 bases aligning to TRBD1. Germline CDR1 and CDR2: SGHVS and FQNEAQ. CDR3 length: 14 amino acids. V lost 3 bases, J lost 5 bases, and 5 bases stayed unmatched. CDR3 nucleotides: TGTGCCAGCAGCTTCCAGACAGGGGTTGAGACCCAGTACTTC. This sequence encodes CASSFQTGVETQYF.

The chain employs TRBV28 and TRBJ1-5; maybe TRBD1 (6 bases). CDR1 and CDR2 (germline): MDHEN, SYDVKM. The V gene lost 4 bases and the J gene lost 5 bases, with 15 bases spanning the gap. The CDR3 is 15 amino acids. CDR3 in DNA: TGTGCCAGCAGTTCCCAGAGCGAGGGGGATCAGCCCCAGCATTTT. Amino acid sequence: CASSSQSEGDQPQHF.

A single count supports this clone. The J gene is TRBJ2-2, the V gene TRBV4-1, with a weak D call TRBD2 (6 bases). The germline V gene has CDR1 MGHRA and CDR2 YSYEKL. This CDR3 is 14 amino acids long. Deletions cut 4 bases from V and 6 bases from J, with 12 bases between. The DNA of the CDR3 is TGCGCCAGCAGCCCGAAGGACTACGCCGGGGAGCTGTTTTTT. Translated, it gives CASSPKDYAGELFF.